The sequence of this T cell receptor beta chain was determined in a study of shared clonotypes between healthy human individuals. Here immunoSEQ multiplex PCR was the method, and the copy in TCRdb shows in-frame clones only, minus some. Among fewer than 200,000 clones listed, approximately 60% were seen once. This receptor was identified in a man aged 25-40 years in good health. The sequenced sample consisted of memory CD4+ T cells sorted from blood. As to subset: CD45RA-negative fraction.

The CDR3 loop is CASSVRPRDLNEQFF. The CDR3 nucleotides are TGTGCCAGCAGCGTTCGACCACGGGACTTAAATGAGCAGTTCTTC. This chain links TRBV9 with TRBJ2-1, with a tentative D call TRBD2 (6 bases). The CDR3 extends over 15 amino acids. V lost 2 bases, J lost 7 bases, and 16 bases lay in between. In germline, CDR1 is SGDLS, CDR2 YYNGEE.